The 11 T cell receptor beta chains given below trace back to one sample, sequenced in a study of blood T cell repertoires in COVID-19. Sequencing was performed with immunoSEQ multiplex PCR; in TCRdb, only in-frame clones are kept and a portion is missing. The table includes roughly 54,000 clones, 80% to 90% detected once. The sequenced sample consisted of peripheral blood. The receptors come from a human donor in a cohort sampled during active COVID-19.

CDR3 nucleotide sequence: TGCAGCAGGCCCAACGGCTATGGCTACACCTTC. This sequence encodes CSRPNGYGYTF. This chain links TRBV20-1 with TRBJ1-2, with D uncertain. The CDR3 is 11 amino acids. Germline values: CDR1 DFQATT, CDR2 SNEGSKA (reference sequence).

The chain recombines TRBV28 with TRBJ1-2; D is unclear. Germline V CDR1 and CDR2: MDHEN, SYDVKM. The CDR3 runs to 13 residues. V was trimmed by 3 bases and J by 7 bases, leaving 12 bases between them. CDR3 sequence (DNA): TGTGCCAGCAGTTTTCCCCGTGGGCCTGGCTACACCTTC. This translates into CASSFPRGPGYTF.

The V gene is TRBV18, the J gene TRBJ1-2; D is ambiguous. The germline V gene encodes CDR1 KGHSH and CDR2 LQKENI. The length of the CDR3 is 14 residues. V gave up 0 bases and J gave up 8 bases, with 13 bases separating them. In DNA, the CDR3 is TGTGCCAGCTCACCACCGCGGGTCTTGCTGGGCTACACCTTC. Residues: CASSPPRVLLGYTF.

V is TRBV7-2 and J is TRBJ2-7; the match to TRBD1 covers 9 bases. This CDR3 spans 15 amino acids. V was clipped by 6 bases and J by 3 bases; unmatched bases: 9. CDR1 is SGHTA and CDR2 is FQGNSA in the germline V gene. Written as DNA, the CDR3 is TGTGCCAGCAGGGCCTCCGGGACAGGGATCTACGAGCAGTACTTC. This encodes CASRASGTGIYEQYF. Filled out from reference TRBV7-2 and TRBJ2-7, the complete variable domain reads GAGVSQSPSNKVTEKGKDVELRCDPISGHTALYWYRQSLGQGLEFLIYFQGNSAPDKSGLPSDRFSAERTGGSVSTLTIQRTQQEDSAVYLCASRASGTGIYEQYFGPGTRLTVT.

The chain combines TRBV19 with TRBJ2-4; D might be TRBD2 (7 bases). The CDR3 spans 19 residues. The V gene's germline CDR1 is LNHDA and CDR2 SQIVND (reference sequence). V lost 3 bases to trimming and J lost 4 bases, with 25 bases between them. As DNA, the CDR3 is TGTGCCAGTAGTATGAGGGGGGGCGATCAATCTCCCTATAAAAACATTCAGTACTTC. This sequence encodes CASSMRGGDQSPYKNIQYF. Full variable domain (rest looked up from reference TRBV19 and TRBJ2-4): DGGITQSPKYLFRKEGQNVTLSCEQNLNHDAMYWYRQDPGQGLRLIYYSQIVNDFQKGDIAEGYSVSREKKESFPLTVTSAQKNPTAFYLCASSMRGGDQSPYKNIQYFGAGTRLSVL.

The rearrangement uses TRBV7-2 and TRBJ2-2; tentatively, D is TRBD1 (6 bases). The CDR3 sequence is 15 residues long. Germline V gene sequence: CDR1 SGHTA, CDR2 FQGNSA. The V end lost 8 bases, the J end lost 2 bases, and 15 bases lay between the germline ends. The CDR3 bases are TGTGCCAGCGTTTTACGGACAGCAAACACCGGGGAGCTGTTTTTT. This encodes CASVLRTANTGELFF.

The chain joins TRBV5-4 to TRBJ2-5, with a tentative D call TRBD2 (5 bases). The CDR3 contains 14 residues. Trimming pared 2 bases from V and 2 bases from J, leaving 10 bases between. CDR1 and CDR2 (germline): SGHNT, YYREEE (reference sequence). Here the CDR3 reads CASSFYSGQETQYF. The CDR3 region has the DNA TGTGCCAGCAGCTTTTATTCGGGACAAGAGACCCAGTACTTC.

The chain combines TRBV7-9 with TRBJ2-7; D is unresolved. Trimming left V 0 bases short and J 3 bases short, with 9 bases between. The CDR3 has 14 amino acids. Germline V gene data show CDR1 as SEHNR and CDR2 as FQNEAQ (reference sequence). CDR3 region: CASSLAPRFYEQYF. CDR3 nucleotide sequence: TGTGCCAGCAGCTTAGCGCCTAGATTCTACGAGCAGTACTTC.

This clone appeared a single time. V usage is TRBV7-2 and J usage is TRBJ2-5; perhaps TRBD2 as D (6 bases). Germline CDR1 SGHTA, CDR2 FQGNSA. The CDR3 is 13 residues long. Trimming pared 3 bases from V and 7 bases from J, leaving 12 bases between. The CDR3 here is CASSLGGLGTQYF. The CDR3 DNA reads as TGTGCCAGCAGCTTGGGGGGATTGGGGACCCAGTACTTC. The whole variable domain, remainder taken from reference TRBV7-2 and TRBJ2-5, is GAGVSQSPSNKVTEKGKDVELRCDPISGHTALYWYRQSLGQGLEFLIYFQGNSAPDKSGLPSDRFSAERTGGSVSTLTIQRTQQEDSAVYLCASSLGGLGTQYFGPGTRLLVL.

The gene calls are TRBV19 and TRBJ2-3, with 10 bases fitting TRBD1. The trim removed 3 bases at V and 1 base at J, leaving 1 base unmatched. The CDR3 spans 15 residues. Germline-derived CDR1 and CDR2 are LNHDA and SQIVND (reference sequence). The CDR3 bases are TGTGCCAGTAGTATGGGGACAGGGGGCACAGATACGCAGTATTTT. Protein product: CASSMGTGGTDTQYF.

V gene TRBV9 combines with J gene TRBJ1-1, with a tentative D call TRBD1 (5 bases). Trimming removed 4 bases from V and 1 base from J, with 14 bases in between. Germline-derived CDR1 and CDR2 are SGDLS and YYNGEE. The CDR3 runs to 15 residues. The DNA of the CDR3 is TGTGCCAGCAGCACCATACTCCAGGGGAACACTGAAGCTTTCTTT. Its translation: CASSTILQGNTEAFF.